The 27 T cell receptor beta chains below come from one sample, sequenced in a study of post-analysis software for immune sequencing data. Notes on the study in general: Elevated frequency relative to controls characterized four to six TRBV segments in patients, TRBV5-6, TRBV5-1 and TRBV20-1 among them.

cDNA libraries of TCR beta carried unique molecular identifiers. A single record per CDR3 protein comes from TCRdb applying MiXCR to the PCR reads. The repertoire has roughly 700,000 distinct CDR3 sequences, 25% to 30% of them found once; the top ten carry about 0.5%. The antigens for these receptors are not known. Specimen: blood. These receptors originate from a girl aged 5 to 17 with multiple sclerosis.

The rearrangement joins TRBV20-1 to TRBJ2-7, with 7 bases aligning to TRBD1. V lost 0 bases to trimming and J lost 1 base; unmatched junction nucleotides: 15. This CDR3 is 18 amino acids long. Looked up from germline, CDR1 is DFQATT and CDR2 is SNEGSKA (reference sequence). CDR3 sequence reads: CSARDLKGETGSSYEQYF. The CDR3 region has the DNA TGCAGTGCTAGAGACCTTAAAGGGGAGACAGGGTCATCCTACGAGCAGTACTTC.

The table lists this clonotype with a few counts. The chain has TRBV20-1 and TRBJ2-7, with D perhaps TRBD1 (7 bases). Germline V CDR1 and CDR2: DFQATT, SNEGSKA (reference sequence). The CDR3 has 13 residues. V was cut by 3 bases and J by 3 bases, with 12 bases left in between. The CDR3 bases are TGCAGTGCTAGCTCAGGGGGAGGCTACGAGCAGTACTTC. This translates into CSASSGGGYEQYF.

This chain connects TRBV12-5 to TRBJ2-2; perhaps TRBD1 as D (6 bases). Trimming stripped 1 base from V and 4 bases from J, with 10 bases between. Germline values: CDR1 LGHNT, CDR2 FRNRAP. This CDR3 comprises 15 residues. CDR3 residues: CASGLGGGGTGELFF. CDR3 coding DNA: TGTGCTAGTGGTTTGGGAGGGGGTGGCACCGGGGAGCTGTTTTTT.

This clonotype occurred a few times. The chain combines TRBV20-1 with TRBJ2-5; TRBD1 matches 7 bases. The J segment lost 1 base and the V segment lost 5 bases, leaving 7 bases of the junction unmatched. From germline, CDR1 is DFQATT and CDR2 SNEGSKA (reference sequence). The CDR3 has 14 amino acids. Here the CDR3 DNA reads TGCAGTGCTCAGGGACAGCAAGGCCAAGAGACCCAGTACTTC. The encoded protein is CSAQGQQGQETQYF.

The CDR3 region is CASSPGITSEVYF. The CDR3 DNA reads TGCGCCAGCAGCCCGGGCATTACTAGCGAGGTGTACTTC. V is TRBV5-1 and J is TRBJ2-7, with TRBD2 matching 7 bases. Germline lookup yields CDR1 SGHRS and CDR2 YFSETQ. The trim removed 4 bases at V and 12 bases at J, leaving 13 bases unmatched. The CDR3 consists of 13 residues. Together with reference TRBV5-1 and TRBJ2-7, the CDR3 gives the full variable domain: KAGVTQTPRYLIKTRGQQVTLSCSPISGHRSVSWYQQTPGQGLQFLFEYFSETQRNKGNFPGRFSGRQFSNSRSEMNVSTLELGDSALYLCASSPGITSEVYFGPGTRLTVT.

CDR3 region: CASSYASDREQYF. The CDR3 DNA sequence: TGTGCCAGCAGTTACGCTAGTGACCGTGAGCAGTACTTC. V gene TRBV6-5 combines with J gene TRBJ2-5; D remains ambiguous. Germline V gene data show CDR1 as MNHEY and CDR2 as SVGAGI. V lost 2 bases and J lost 11, with 15 bases in between. The CDR3 has 13 residues.

This clonotype was seen only a few times. The rearrangement uses TRBV20-1 and TRBJ1-2; 8 bases are a match to TRBD1. Germline CDR1 reads DFQATT; CDR2 reads SNEGSKA (reference sequence). V was pared by 7 bases and J by 2 bases, with 12 bases of the junction left unmatched. The CDR3 runs 15 residues. The CDR3 protein is CSGSFAQGANYGYTF. The CDR3, as DNA: TGCAGTGGAAGTTTCGCCCAGGGGGCGAACTATGGCTACACCTTC.

This chain joins TRBV6-1 and TRBJ2-4; TRBD1 matches at 9 bases. CDR1 and CDR2 from the germline V gene are MNHNS and SASEGT. V gave up 0 bases and J gave up 1 base; unmatched junction bases: 7. The CDR3 consists of 18 residues. The CDR3 loop reads CASSEAIRTGVAKNIQYF. The CDR3 DNA sequence: TGTGCCAGCAGTGAAGCCATCCGGACAGGGGTTGCCAAAAACATTCAGTACTTC.

This sequence joins TRBV5-6 and TRBJ1-1; perhaps TRBD1 as D (6 bases). Trimming removed 4 bases from V and 10 bases from J, with 17 bases in between. This CDR3 comprises 13 residues. CDR1 is SGHDT and CDR2 is YYEEEE in the germline V gene. CDR3 loop: CASSPQALGGAFF. The CDR3 nucleotides read TGTGCCAGCAGCCCCCAGGCCTTAGGGGGAGCTTTCTTT.

This chain uses TRBV7-9 with TRBJ2-1, with D perhaps TRBD2 (5 bases). Germline CDR1 is SEHNR and CDR2 is FQNEAQ (reference sequence). With 4 bases removed from V and 10 bases from J, the gap between germline ends came to 14 bases. The CDR3 is made up of 13 amino acids. CDR3 amino acids: CASSWGDLKEQFF. The CDR3 nucleotides read TGTGCCAGCAGCTGGGGAGACTTGAAAGAGCAGTTCTTC.

A word on this clonotype: At one end the junction does not follow the germline gene, possibly because of a read error. The V and J genes are TRBV10-3 and TRBJ2-7; 7 bases are shared with TRBD2. The tail of the sequence fits TRBJ2-5 better, so the J call may be wrong. The CDR3 runs to 15 residues. Germline V lookup: CDR1 ENHRY, CDR2 SYGVKD. Here the CDR3 reads CTISVAAGRGETQYF. DNA for the CDR3: TGTACCATCAGTGTGGCAGCGGGGCGGGGGGAGACCCAGTACTTC.

The CDR3 bases are TGTGCCAGCAGTCGTCGGGGGACAGGGGCGGGTGGCTACACCTTC. Its translation: CASSRRGTGAGGYTF. V usage is TRBV2 and J usage is TRBJ1-2; 10 bases fit TRBD1. This CDR3 is built from 15 residues. Germline CDR1 reads SNHLY; CDR2 reads FYNNEI. Trimming took 5 bases from V and 7 from J; bases not matched to a gene: 10.

The chain employs TRBV25-1 and TRBJ1-6; the D is unclear. Trimming pared 8 bases from V and 8 bases from J, leaving 4 bases between. The CDR3 runs to 10 residues. The germline V gene has CDR1 MGHDK and CDR2 SYGVNS. The CDR3 sequence: CASGHSPLHF. The CDR3 DNA reads as TGTGCCAGCGGGCATTCACCCCTCCACTTT.

V gene TRBV14 combines with J gene TRBJ2-1; D remains unclear. This CDR3 is built from 16 residues. Trimming took 0 bases from V and 4 from J, leaving 13 bases between them. Germline loops: CDR1 SGHDN, CDR2 FVKESK. The DNA of the CDR3 is TGTGCCAGCAGCCAAGAACAGTCCCCAAGGTACAATGAGCAGTTCTTC. Translation gives CASSQEQSPRYNEQFF. The full variable domain, with the rest looked up from reference TRBV14 and TRBJ2-1, is EAGVTQFPSHSVIEKGQTVTLRCDPISGHDNLYWYRRVMGKEIKFLLHFVKESKQDESGMPNNRFLAERTGGTYSTLKVQPAELEDSGVYFCASSQEQSPRYNEQFFGPGTRLTVL.

This sequence joins TRBV6-2 or TRBV6-3 and TRBJ1-1; 12 nucleotides align to TRBD1. The CDR3 has 20 residues. Germline V gives CDR1 MNHEY, CDR2 SVGEGT. V lost 3 bases, J lost 4 bases, and 18 bases stayed unmatched. CDR3 DNA: TGTGCCAGCAGTTATCTTTCTACACGGGACAGGGGGCCGTTCGGCACTGAAGCTTTCTTT. As protein: CASSYLSTRDRGPFGTEAFF.

Only a few counts were recorded for this clonotype. This chain uses TRBV10-3 with TRBJ1-1, with 8 bases fitting TRBD1. V shed 10 bases and J 5 bases; nucleotides not matched to a gene: 9. This CDR3 has 13 residues. Germline V gene lookup returns CDR1 ENHRY and CDR2 SYGVKD. The DNA of the CDR3 is TGTGCCACTAGGGACAGGCGAGGTACTGAAGCTTTCTTT. Protein: CATRDRRGTEAFF.

The chain links TRBV7-2 to TRBJ2-1; 8 positions agree with TRBD1. From germline, CDR1 is SGHTA and CDR2 FQGNSA. V trimming: 5 bases; J trimming: 9 bases; junction bases outside the gene matches: 6. The CDR3 length is 13 residues. The CDR3 DNA follows: TGTGCCAGCAGCCCACAGGGGGATGTTGAGCAGTTCTTC. Translating it yields CASSPQGDVEQFF.

This clonotype has just a few counts. The J gene is TRBJ2-5, the V gene TRBV20-1; possibly TRBD2 for D (6 bases). The CDR3 covers 15 residues. The V and J ends lost 6 bases and 5 bases respectively, with 22 bases between them. From germline, CDR1 is DFQATT and CDR2 SNEGSKA (reference sequence). CDR3 region: CSAQLPGGAGETQYF. Here the CDR3 DNA reads TGCAGTGCCCAACTCCCCGGCGGGGCAGGGGAGACCCAGTACTTC.

The sample holds a few counts of this clonotype. The rearrangement links TRBV6-2 or TRBV6-3 to TRBJ1-4; no clear D gene. V gave up 0 bases and J gave up 5 bases, with 19 bases separating them. Germline assignment: CDR1 MNHEY and CDR2 SVGEGT. This CDR3 is 18 amino acids long. The CDR3 DNA sequence: TGTGCCAGCAGTTACTCGAAGTCGTTTCCAGGCCTCAATGAAAAACTGTTTTTT. Translation gives CASSYSKSFPGLNEKLFF.

The chain joins TRBV9 to TRBJ1-1; D remains unclear. Trimming removed 0 bases at V and 5 bases at J, with 14 bases between. This CDR3 comprises 15 residues. CDR1 is SGDLS and CDR2 is YYNGEE in the germline V gene. CDR3 sequence: CASSVVVGPGTEAFF. CDR3 nucleotides: TGTGCCAGCAGCGTAGTGGTCGGCCCGGGGACTGAAGCTTTCTTT.

The sample holds a few counts of this clonotype. This sequence joins TRBV20-1 and TRBJ2-7; the match to TRBD2 covers 11 bases. CDR1 and CDR2 from the germline V gene are DFQATT and SNEGSKA (reference sequence). The CDR3 length is 15 residues. The V segment lost 1 base and the J segment 2 bases; nucleotides outside the gene matches: 4. This CDR3 reads CSARGLAGRTYEQYF. In DNA form, the CDR3 reads TGCAGTGCTAGAGGACTAGCGGGGAGAACCTACGAGCAGTACTTC.

This clonotype came up many times. CDR3 loop: CAISVARDSRETQYF. Here the CDR3 DNA reads TGTGCCATCAGTGTAGCCCGGGACAGCCGGGAGACCCAGTACTTC. The chain carries TRBV10-3 and TRBJ2-5; 7 bases match TRBD1. Per germline, CDR1 ENHRY and CDR2 SYGVKD. J gave up 5 bases and V 4 bases, and 10 bases lay outside the gene matches. The CDR3 is 15 amino acids.

This clonotype was observed a handful of times. The chain is built from TRBV5-6 and TRBJ2-5; D uncertain. Judging by the DNA end, TRBJ2-7 fits better; the J call may be wrong. The CDR3 has 13 residues. Per the germline V gene, CDR1 is SGHDT and CDR2 is YYEEEE. The CDR3, as DNA: TGTGCCAGCAGCTTGTTTGGTTACAACGAGCAGTACTTC. Amino acid sequence: CASSLFGYNEQYF.

This chain connects TRBV29-1 to TRBJ2-1, with a possible D match to TRBD1 (6 bases). Germline V CDR1 and CDR2: SQVTM, ANQGSEA. V was pared by 6 bases and J by 3 bases, with 12 bases between. CDR3 size: 13 residues. The CDR3 is CSVGQSDYNEQFF. The CDR3 DNA reads TGCAGCGTGGGACAATCAGACTACAATGAGCAGTTCTTC.

V usage is TRBV4-3 and J usage is TRBJ2-3, with 15 bases identical to TRBD2. The CDR3 covers 17 residues. The V segment lost 4 bases and the J segment 2 bases; nucleotides outside the gene matches: 4. Germline-derived CDR1 and CDR2 are LGHNA and YSLEER. CDR3: CASSPGTSGRITDTQYF. The CDR3 coding sequence is TGCGCCAGCAGCCCGGGGACTAGCGGGAGGATCACAGATACGCAGTATTTT.

J is TRBJ1-2 and V is TRBV5-1; 11 bases line up with TRBD1. With V trimmed by 4 bases and J by 6 bases, 8 bases remained unmatched. This CDR3 is 15 amino acids long. Germline V gene sequence: CDR1 SGHRS, CDR2 YFSETQ. CDR3 region: CASSTRTGGVDGYTF. The CDR3 DNA is TGCGCCAGCAGCACAAGGACAGGGGGCGTGGATGGCTACACCTTC. Together with reference TRBV5-1 and TRBJ1-2, the CDR3 gives the full variable domain: KAGVTQTPRYLIKTRGQQVTLSCSPISGHRSVSWYQQTPGQGLQFLFEYFSETQRNKGNFPGRFSGRQFSNSRSEMNVSTLELGDSALYLCASSTRTGGVDGYTFGSGTRLTVV.

This clonotype has just a few counts. V and J are TRBV14 and TRBJ2-3; 12 positions match TRBD2. The CDR3 is 16 amino acids. The germline gives CDR1 SGHDN, CDR2 FVKESK. After removal of 2 bases from V and 9 bases from J, the junction contained 9 bases not matched to a gene. The CDR3 region has the DNA TGTGCCAGCAGCCAAAATCTAGCGGGGGGGCCCGAAACGCAGTATTTT. Translation: CASSQNLAGGPETQYF.